The 22 T cell receptor beta chains listed next were all sequenced from one sample in a study of T cell repertoires in cytomegalovirus infection. TCRdb re-derived calls from the reads in MiXCR, one entry per CDR3 protein. The repertoire has some 560,000 distinct CDR3 sequences, approximately 40% of them found once; the top ten carry about half. Their recognized antigens are unknown. The material sequenced was cultured PBMCs, taken from culture after CMV antigen stimulation. The receptors were sampled from a human donor in good health (CMV status not recorded). Some clones in this sample may be carry-over from other donors' samples.

This clonotype was counted ten times or more. A junction end diverges from the germline sequence, so it may reflect a read error. The chain employs TRBV7-2 and TRBJ2-7; D unclear. The CDR3 spans 12 residues. In germline, CDR1 is SGHTA, CDR2 FQGNSA. CDR3: CASSLGSLVQFF. The CDR3 coding sequence is TGTGCCAGCAGCTTAGGTTCGCTAGTTCAATTTTTC.

This clonotype came up many times. The chain couples TRBV7-2 to TRBJ2-7; 7 bases are a match to TRBD1. The CDR3 is 15 amino acids. V lost 4 bases and J lost 0; bases outside the gene matches: 6. The germline V gene encodes CDR1 SGHTA and CDR2 FQGNSA. The CDR3 loop is CASSSQAGGSYEQYF. The CDR3 coding sequence is TGTGCCAGCAGCTCCCAGGCAGGGGGCTCCTACGAGCAGTACTTC.

The table lists this clonotype with many counts. The genes are TRBV12-3 or TRBV12-4 and TRBJ1-3, with a weak D call TRBD1 (6 bases). V lost 4 bases to trimming and J lost 4 bases, with 8 bases between them. This CDR3 region has 13 residues. The CDR3 DNA follows: TGTGCCAGCAGTTCCAGGGGAGGAAACACCATATATTTT. Protein product: CASSSRGGNTIYF.

This clonotype was recorded a few times. The DNA for the CDR3 is TGTGCCAGCAGCTCCGGGACTAGCGGGGGCCCCCGCCGTGACACAGATACGCAGTATTTT. Amino acids: CASSSGTSGGPRRDTDTQYF. The gene calls are TRBV7-4 and TRBJ2-3; 14 nucleotides agree with TRBD2. Per germline, CDR1 SGHVT and CDR2 SQSDAQ. The CDR3 extends over 20 amino acids. V was clipped by 4 bases and J by 2 bases; unmatched bases: 14.

The chain uses TRBV6-2 or TRBV6-3 and TRBJ2-7; D gene uncertain. The CDR3 totals 15 residues. Germline loops: CDR1 MNHEY, CDR2 SVGEGT. V lost 0 bases, J lost 3 bases, and 12 bases lay in between. CDR3 bases: TGTGCCAGCAGTTACTCCAACCAGGAATACTACGAGCAGTACTTC. Its translation: CASSYSNQEYYEQYF.

V usage is TRBV5-3 and J usage is TRBJ2-7, with 10 positions matching TRBD1. TRBV5-3 is labeled an ORF, and its function is uncertain. The trim removed 8 bases at V and 3 bases at J, leaving 8 bases unmatched. This CDR3 region has 14 residues. The CDR3 nucleotides read TGTGCCAGCAGCGGGACAGGGGTTCACTACGAGCAGTACTTC. Protein sequence: CASSGTGVHYEQYF.

The chain uses TRBV7-2 and TRBJ1-5, with TRBD1 as a possible D gene (6 bases). Germline values: CDR1 SGHTA, CDR2 FQGNSA. The CDR3 extends over 16 amino acids. Deletions cut 1 base from V and 4 bases from J, with 14 bases between. The chain's CDR3 is CASSLEGGAYNQPQHF. CDR3 nucleotides: TGTGCCAGCAGCTTAGAGGGGGGGGCGTATAATCAGCCCCAGCATTTT.

The CDR3 loop reads CASSPRYFTNTDTQYF. The DNA of the CDR3 is TGTGCCAGCAGCCCCAGGTACTTCACTAACACAGATACGCAGTATTTT. The chain has TRBV7-9 and TRBJ2-3; no firm D call. The germline V and J ends were trimmed by 5 bases and 2 bases, with 17 bases remaining between them. This CDR3 is built from 16 residues. Germline V lookup: CDR1 SEHNR, CDR2 FQNEAQ (reference sequence).

This clonotype was detected a few times. The chain combines TRBV7-2 with TRBJ2-1; 10 bases map to TRBD2. CDR3 size: 13 residues. V trimming: 1 base; J trimming: 14 bases; junction bases outside the gene matches: 5. CDR1 is SGHTA, CDR2 FQGNSA, per germline. In nucleotides, the CDR3 is TGTGCCAGCAGCTTAGGACTAGCGGGCGGGGAGTTCTTC. This codes for CASSLGLAGGEFF.

The V and J genes are TRBV7-6 and TRBJ2-3; D is perhaps TRBD2 (6 bases). CDR3 length equals 15 residues. Trimming pared 2 bases from V and 2 bases from J, leaving 11 bases between. Germline lookup yields CDR1 SGHVS and CDR2 FNYEAQ. The CDR3 sequence is CASSLRWGDTDTQYF. In nucleotides, the CDR3 is TGTGCCAGCAGCTTAAGGTGGGGGGACACAGATACGCAGTATTTT.

V is TRBV7-4 and J is TRBJ2-5, with 11 bases fitting TRBD2. This CDR3 is 16 amino acids long. V dropped 6 bases and J dropped 3; count of bases not matched to a gene: 9. Germline V gene lookup returns CDR1 SGHVT and CDR2 SQSDAQ. The DNA of the CDR3 is TGTGCCAGCAGTCCCACTAGCGGGGGCCATAAAGAGACCCAGTACTTC. Translation: CASSPTSGGHKETQYF.

About this clonotype: A read error is likely, as this CDR3 ends without the conserved phenylalanine or tryptophan. The rearrangement joins TRBV12-3 or TRBV12-4 to TRBJ1-5; D is unclear. With 2 bases removed from V and 5 bases from J, the gap between germline ends came to 7 bases. CDR3 size: 13 residues. The CDR3, as DNA: TGTGCCAGCAGTTTACAACGAGATCAGCCCCAGCATTGT. Translation: CASSLQRDQPQHC.

This clonotype was counted once. The rearrangement joins TRBV4-3 to TRBJ1-2, with 7 positions matching TRBD1. Germline V gene sequence: CDR1 LGHNA, CDR2 YSLEER. The CDR3 covers 16 residues. The V segment lost 1 base and the J segment 4 bases; nucleotides outside the gene matches: 9. CDR3 sequence reads: CASSQAWGQHSYGYTF. The CDR3 nucleotides are TGCGCCAGCAGCCAAGCGTGGGGACAGCACAGCTATGGCTACACCTTC.

This clonotype was found a few times. The chain joins TRBV11-1 to TRBJ2-5; perhaps TRBD1 as D (6 bases). Germline CDR1 SGHAT, CDR2 FQDESV (reference sequence). Trimming cost V 5 bases and J 5 bases, with 18 bases left between them. The CDR3 is 15 amino acids. CDR3 protein: CASSPRTVSSETQYF. CDR3 coding DNA: TGTGCCAGCAGCCCGAGGACAGTCTCTTCGGAGACCCAGTACTTC. The variable domain in full, completed from reference TRBV11-1 and TRBJ2-5, reads EAEVAQSPRYKITEKSQAVAFWCDPISGHATLYWYRQILGQGPELLVQFQDESVVDDSQLPKDRFSAERLKGVDSTLKIQPAELGDSAMYLCASSPRTVSSETQYFGPGTRLLVL.

This clonotype was recorded a few times. The chain recombines TRBV5-4 with TRBJ1-6; maybe TRBD1 (5 bases). CDR1 and CDR2 (germline): SGHNT, YYREEE (reference sequence). The CDR3 is 14 amino acids. V dropped 9 bases and J dropped 8 bases, with 18 bases sitting between them. The CDR3 loop reads CATAGGGGDSPLHF. CDR3 nucleotides: TGTGCCACCGCCGGGGGGGGGGGAGATTCACCCCTCCACTTT. Looking up the rest from reference TRBV5-4 and TRBJ1-6 gives the full variable domain: ETGVTQSPTHLIKTRGQQVTLRCSSQSGHNTVSWYQQALGQGPQFIFQYYREEENGRGNFPPRFSGLQFPNYSSELNVNALELDDSALYLCATAGGGGDSPLHFGNGTRLTVT.

The chain employs TRBV7-2 and TRBJ1-5; D gene uncertain. Per the germline V gene, CDR1 is SGHTA and CDR2 is FQGNSA. The CDR3 is made up of 12 amino acids. V lost 5 bases and J 9 bases, leaving 11 bases between the germline ends. CDR3 region: CASSPGVGPQHF. The DNA of the CDR3 is TGTGCCAGCAGCCCCGGTGTGGGGCCCCAGCATTTT.

There are a few counts of this clonotype. The rearrangement links TRBV6-1 to TRBJ1-2; D is unclear. There are 16 residues in the CDR3. Germline V CDR1 and CDR2: MNHNS, SASEGT. Trimming cost V 3 bases and J 3 bases, with 17 bases left between them. This CDR3 reads CASSDGRTIRDYGYTF. The CDR3 nucleotides are TGTGCCAGCAGTGATGGCAGGACTATTCGGGACTATGGCTACACCTTC.

V gene TRBV5-6 combines with J gene TRBJ2-2; D uncertain. The CDR3 consists of 16 residues. Germline CDR1 SGHDT, CDR2 YYEEEE. V was clipped by 6 bases and J by 2 bases, with 17 bases between them. CDR3: CASTRGPPQNTGELFF. Here the CDR3 DNA reads TGTGCCAGCACCCGTGGTCCACCCCAAAACACCGGGGAGCTGTTTTTT.

The chain links TRBV29-1 to TRBJ2-5; the D gene is possibly TRBD2 (5 bases). The CDR3 loop spans 12 amino acids. Germline V gene lookup returns CDR1 SQVTM and CDR2 ANQGSEA. V was clipped by 6 bases and J by 1 base, with 9 bases between them. The DNA for the CDR3 is TGCAGCGTACTGGAGGTCCAAGAGACCCAGTACTTC. Translated, it gives CSVLEVQETQYF.

The V and J genes are TRBV7-8 and TRBJ2-5; 10 bases line up with TRBD2. The CDR3 loop spans 14 amino acids. V shed 5 bases and J 5 bases; nucleotides not matched to a gene: 5. The germline CDR1 and CDR2 sequences are SGHVS and FQNEAQ. The CDR3 nucleotides read TGTGCCAGCAGCACTAGCGGGGATTGGGAGACCCAGTACTTC. This encodes CASSTSGDWETQYF. The full variable domain, in which reference TRBV7-8 and TRBJ2-5 provide the parts outside the CDR3, is GAGVSQSPRYKVAKRGQDVALRCDPISGHVSLFWYQQALGQGPEFLTYFQNEAQLDKSGLPSDRFFAERPEGSVSTLKIQRTQQEDSAVYLCASSTSGDWETQYFGPGTRLLVL.

In this sample, this clonotype turned up a few times. The chain couples TRBV12-3 or TRBV12-4 to TRBJ1-4; 11 bases line up with TRBD1. The CDR3 is 14 residues long. V dropped 4 bases and J dropped 7; count of bases not matched to a gene: 2. The CDR3 is CASSWTGGGEKLFF. The CDR3 coding sequence is TGTGCCAGCAGTTGGACAGGGGGCGGTGAAAAACTGTTTTTT.

There are many counts of this clonotype. The genes are TRBV7-2 and TRBJ2-2; 7 bases fit TRBD1. Germline values: CDR1 SGHTA, CDR2 FQGNSA. V lost 0 bases and J lost 5; bases outside the gene matches: 6. The CDR3 is 16 amino acids. CDR3 coding DNA: TGTGCCAGCAGCTTAGCGACAGGGAGTAGGACCGGGGAGCTGTTTTTT. Protein: CASSLATGSRTGELFF.